This paragraph covers one T cell receptor (beta chain) sequence. This clonotype was counted many times. This clone's antigen is unknown. There are no base qualities to consult, and no much larger clone falls within one base. The data were obtained in a study of T cell repertoires in cytomegalovirus infection (dated by TCRdb to about 2019). Background on the whole study: The peptide stimulations were aimed at well-studied HLA-B-restricted epitopes as well as recently identified HLA-C-restricted CMV epitopes, whose presentation resists viral immunomodulation. Donor HLA type was relevant to the analysis, as public TCR beta signatures indicated carriage of CMV infection together with the matching HLA type.

Instrument on record: Illumina HiSeq 1500. TCRdb itself trimmed the public reads at Q25 with fastp, ran MiXCR and retained productive beta chains. All rows with the same CDR3 protein become a single entry with the most common DNA and genes. The sample has about 920,000 distinct CDR3 sequences on record, around 30% of them singletons. The ten largest clones take up more than 13% of the sample. The CDR3, from cysteine to phenylalanine, totals 14 residues. Here the CDR3 DNA is all that survives: 42 bases in frame from base 1. V sheds 5 bases and J sheds 5 bases, leaving 13 bases between their ends. The germline V gene (reference sequence) yields SEHNR for CDR1 and FQNEAQ for CDR2. Interpreted using the paper, the treatment or condition label stands for: in vitro stimulation with specific CMV peptide epitopes to enrich CMV-specific T cells. Broad study findings and their caveats: Cumulative frequency of public TCR beta family members discriminated carriers of CMV infection plus the relevant HLA type in this cohort and an independent approximately 350-donor cohort. The ex vivo response was dominated by HLA-C-restricted CMV-specific TCR beta clonotypes, and the single most frequent clonotype in two of eight donors was supplied by these HLA-C-restricted clonotypes.

The chain is assembled from TRBV7-9 and TRBJ1-5, with no confident D gene call. The TCR originated in a human donor in good health (CMV status not recorded). Some clones in this sample may be carry-over from other donors' samples. Sequencing was performed on cultured CD8+ T cells from PBMCs, taken from culture after CMV antigen stimulation. CDR3 sequence: CASSDLGRDQPQHF. The DNA sequence is TGTGCCAGCAGCGACCTGGGGAGGGATCAGCCCCAGCATTTT.